One sample yielded the 19 T cell receptor beta chains listed below, sequenced in a study of Ad26.COV2.S vaccination and SARS-CoV-2 variants. Treatment specified: some 20 received Ad26.COV2.S at low or high dose, single or two shots; several received placebo; per-sample allocation not given. Sampling was performed 63 days after the first vaccine or placebo injection. The table came from immunoSEQ multiplex PCR; TCRdb's copy has only in-frame clones and leaves some out. The sample carries 440,000 or so clones, roughly 91% recorded once. The sample in question was peripheral blood, obtained in a trial of Ad26.COV2.S vaccine versus placebo. These receptors all come from a person between 18 and 65 years old who received the Ad26.COV2.S COVID-19 vaccine or a placebo.

This chain connects TRBV7-3 to TRBJ2-1, with 10 bases fitting TRBD1. V gave up 2 bases and J gave up 7 bases; unmatched junction bases: 11. The V gene's germline CDR1 is SGHTA and CDR2 FQGTGA. The CDR3 consists of 17 residues. This CDR3 is CASSLEIRDRGKNEQFF. The CDR3, as DNA: TGTGCCAGCAGCTTAGAGATTAGGGACAGGGGTAAGAATGAGCAGTTCTTC.

This chain uses TRBV6-1 with TRBJ1-1, with 9 bases identical to TRBD1. Germline loops: CDR1 MNHNS, CDR2 SASEGT. This CDR3 contains 17 residues. V dropped 1 base and J dropped 3; count of bases not matched to a gene: 9. This chain's CDR3 is CASSEDYRGRPDTEAFF. The CDR3 DNA is TGTGCCAGCAGTGAAGATTACAGGGGGCGCCCGGACACTGAAGCTTTCTTT.

The gene calls are TRBV5-1 and TRBJ2-5, with a tentative D call TRBD2 (5 bases). Between the trimmed V and J ends, which lost 4 bases and 6 bases, there was a span of 31 bases. CDR1 and CDR2 (germline): SGHRS, YFSETQ. This CDR3 comprises 19 residues. The CDR3 region is CASSVGGYKRTDTSKTQYF. CDR3 coding DNA: TGCGCCAGCAGCGTTGGCGGGTACAAGCGGACCGACACGTCTAAGACCCAGTACTTC.

The genes are TRBV5-1 and TRBJ1-6; the D gene is possibly TRBD1 (5 bases). CDR1 and CDR2 (germline): SGHRS, YFSETQ. The ends were cut back, 2 bases at V and 6 bases at J, with 9 bases in the middle. The length of the CDR3 is 14 residues. CDR3 amino acids: CASSFQGTNSPLHF. The CDR3, as DNA: TGCGCCAGCAGCTTTCAGGGTACTAATTCACCCCTCCACTTT.

The chain recombines TRBV7-6 with TRBJ2-7, with 9 bases fitting TRBD2. Trimming took 5 bases from V and 2 from J; bases not matched to a gene: 10. Germline V gene data show CDR1 as SGHVS and CDR2 as FNYEAQ. There are 16 residues in the CDR3. The CDR3 region has the DNA TGTGCCAGCAGCCGCGGGGGGGCGGCCGGGACCTACGAGCAGTACTTC. Translating gives CASSRGGAAGTYEQYF.

V usage is TRBV5-5 and J usage is TRBJ1-1; D unclear. Germline V gene lookup returns CDR1 SGHKS and CDR2 YYEKEE (reference sequence). The CDR3 runs 14 residues. Deletions cut 0 bases from V and 1 base from J, with 7 bases between. The CDR3 region has the DNA TGTGCCAGCAGCTTGGGGGGAACGAACACTGAAGCTTTCTTT. It codes for CASSLGGTNTEAFF. Full variable domain (outside the CDR3, taken from reference TRBV5-5 and TRBJ1-1): DAGVTQSPTHLIKTRGQQVTLRCSPISGHKSVSWYQQVLGQGPQFIFQYYEKEERGRGNFPDRFSARQFPNYSSELNVNALLLGDSALYLCASSLGGTNTEAFFGQGTRLTVV.

This chain connects TRBV6-5 to TRBJ2-2, with D tentatively TRBD2 (6 bases). Germline values: CDR1 MNHEY, CDR2 SVGAGI. Trimming cost V 8 bases and J 0 bases, with 10 bases left between them. CDR3 size: 14 residues. The CDR3 here is CASWGETNTGELFF. In DNA, the CDR3 is TGTGCCAGCTGGGGGGAGACGAACACCGGGGAGCTGTTTTTT.

This clone has just one count. The CDR3 here is CASSTLLGTQYGYTF. The CDR3 bases are TGTGCCAGCAGCACCCTTCTCGGGACACAGTATGGCTACACCTTC. This chain joins TRBV6-5 and TRBJ1-2; possible D gene TRBD1, 6 bases. V lost 6 bases to trimming and J lost 5 bases, with 19 bases between them. The germline CDR1 and CDR2 sequences are MNHEY and SVGAGI. This CDR3 is 15 amino acids long.

The rearrangement uses TRBV3-1 (or the pseudogene TRBV3-2) and TRBJ2-2, with 7 bases identical to TRBD2. The CDR3 has 15 residues. Losses at the gene ends were 7 bases for V and 6 bases for J; bases not matched to a gene: 11. Germline V gives CDR1 LGHDT, CDR2 YNNKEL (reference sequence). CDR3: CASTAGTNIAGELFF. The CDR3, as DNA: TGTGCCAGCACCGCTGGGACTAACATCGCCGGGGAGCTGTTTTTT.

This sequence joins TRBV5-4 and TRBJ2-2; D gene unclear. V gave up 0 bases and J gave up 4 bases, with 7 bases separating them. CDR1 is SGHNT, CDR2 YYREEE, per germline (reference sequence). This CDR3 has 14 amino acids. For the CDR3, the DNA is TGTGCCAGCAGCTTGGTGGGCCCCACCGGGGAGCTGTTTTTT. Translated: CASSLVGPTGELFF.

The rearrangement joins TRBV27 to TRBJ2-1; D perhaps matches TRBD2 (6 bases). With 2 bases removed from V and 6 bases from J, the gap between germline ends came to 14 bases. The CDR3 is made up of 15 amino acids. Germline values: CDR1 MNHEY, CDR2 SMNVEV (reference sequence). The CDR3 DNA is TGTGCCAGCAGTTTAGGGGGGTCCCGGGGCAATGAGCAGTTCTTC. Its protein product is CASSLGGSRGNEQFF.

The chain is built from TRBV5-4 and TRBJ2-5; the D gene is possibly TRBD1 (7 bases). CDR1 is SGHNT, CDR2 YYREEE, per germline (reference sequence). The CDR3 is 14 amino acids. Trimming cost V 3 bases and J 5 bases, with 14 bases left between them. CDR3 bases: TGTGCCAGCAGCTCCTCAGGGGGGTTGGAGACCCAGTACTTC. Residues: CASSSSGGLETQYF.

The chain is built from TRBV5-5 and TRBJ2-6; the D gene is possibly TRBD1 (6 bases). Germline V gene lookup returns CDR1 SGHKS and CDR2 YYEKEE (reference sequence). V was pared by 8 bases and J by 3 bases, with 15 bases between. The CDR3 consists of 15 residues. The CDR3 is CASSTGSYGANVLTF. The CDR3 DNA follows: TGTGCCAGTTCAACAGGGTCTTATGGGGCCAACGTCCTGACTTTC.

The chain uses TRBV11-3 and TRBJ2-1, with D possibly matching TRBD2 (5 bases). V lost 1 base to trimming and J lost 5 bases, with 12 bases between them. The germline V gene has CDR1 SGHNT and CDR2 YENEEA. The CDR3 has 15 amino acids. As DNA, the CDR3 is TGTGCCAGCAGCTTAGCTAGCCTTACAGACAATGAGCAGTTCTTC. Its protein product is CASSLASLTDNEQFF.

V usage is TRBV29-1 and J usage is TRBJ2-2; no firm D call. The V end lost 4 bases, the J end lost 5 bases, and 8 bases lay between the germline ends. The CDR3 runs 12 residues. CDR1 SQVTM and CDR2 ANQGSEA come from the germline V gene. The CDR3 DNA sequence: TGCAGCGTTGGGACCGGAACCGGGGAGCTGTTTTTT. This codes for CSVGTGTGELFF.

This rearrangement joins TRBV30 to TRBJ2-5; D gene uncertain. The CDR3 is made up of 12 amino acids. Looked up from germline, CDR1 is GTSNPN and CDR2 is SVGIG (reference sequence). V dropped 3 bases and J dropped 1 base, with 6 bases sitting between them. The CDR3 spells CAWSPGQETQYF. The CDR3 DNA is TGTGCCTGGAGCCCCGGCCAAGAGACCCAGTACTTC.

As regards this clone: Different DNA sequences within this sample yield the same CDR3. The chain joins TRBV5-4 to TRBJ2-5, with 8 nucleotides matching TRBD1. J gave up 5 bases and V 4 bases, and 4 bases lay outside the gene matches. Germline CDR1 SGHNT, CDR2 YYREEE (reference sequence). CDR3 length equals 13 residues. The CDR3 is CASSLTGVETQYF. Here the CDR3 DNA reads TGTGCCAGCAGCCTGACAGGGGTGGAGACCCAGTACTTC.

With regard to this clone: This sample also contains other DNA sequences that code for the same CDR3. The chain carries TRBV7-9 and TRBJ2-5; D is unclear. Trimming took off 5 bases at V and 4 bases at J, with 5 bases between the two ends. Germline CDR1 and CDR2: SEHNR and FQNEAQ (reference sequence). The CDR3 runs to 11 residues. The CDR3 spells CASSPRETQYF. For the CDR3, the DNA is TGTGCCAGCAGCCCCCGAGAGACCCAGTACTTC.

The genes are TRBV5-6 and TRBJ1-2; D gene unclear. The CDR3 is 13 residues long. CDR1 is SGHDT and CDR2 is YYEEEE in the germline V gene. Between the trimmed V and J ends, which lost 5 bases and 4 bases, there was a span of 12 bases. The CDR3 is CASSYDGPYGYTF. The CDR3 DNA reads as TGTGCCAGCAGTTACGACGGTCCCTATGGCTACACCTTC.